This T cell receptor beta chain was recorded in a study of monozygotic twins with inflammatory bowel disease. Study-wide findings and caveats: Twin pairs that were concordant did not differ from discordant pairs in repertoire similarity, possibly from limited power. IBD patients share fewer clonotypes with other people than healthy twins do, especially with disease activity.

After skipping T cell sorting, the authors isolated total RNA from whole blood. Turning to this clonotype: What it recognizes is unknown.

UMIs that had a 6-nucleotide sample barcode were put in using template switching. TCRdb reanalyzed the 5' RACE reads, giving one entry per CDR3 protein sequence and no DNA. The sample spans more than 300,000 distinct CDR3 sequences; the ten largest clones claim approximately 5.4%. The origin of this receptor is a human donor with ulcerative colitis or Crohn's disease, or a healthy co-twin of an affected twin (not recorded which). What was sequenced was blood.

CDR3 protein: CASKGQGARLSTDTQYF. This rearrangement joins TRBV6-2 or TRBV6-3 to TRBJ2-3; as DNA is missing, the TRBD1 call by TCRdb cannot be tested. The CDR3 is 17 residues long. Germline values: CDR1 MNHEY, CDR2 SVGEGT.